These 22 T cell receptor beta chains were all obtained from the same sample, sequenced in a study of T cell changes during pregnancy in multiple sclerosis. TCRdb's table, derived via immunoSEQ multiplex PCR, lists solely in-frame clones and lacks some. The table includes about 40,000 clones, over 85% detected once. The sequencing here drew on peripheral blood, taken before pregnancy. The receptor source for this set is a female donor with multiple sclerosis, enrolled in a pregnancy study.

V and J are TRBV7-6 and TRBJ2-6, with D maybe TRBD1 (5 bases). CDR3 length: 18 residues. The germline gives CDR1 SGHVS, CDR2 FNYEAQ. V gave up 2 bases and J gave up 1 base, with 15 bases separating them. The DNA for the CDR3 is TGTGCCAGCAGCTTAAGCCCCTTGGACATTTCTGGGGCCAACGTCCTGACTTTC. Translation gives CASSLSPLDISGANVLTF.

This sequence joins TRBV2 and TRBJ2-4; 9 nucleotides line up with TRBD1. Germline lookup yields CDR1 SNHLY and CDR2 FYNNEI. Trimming at V came to 6 bases and at J to 5 bases, leaving 2 bases not matched to a gene. The CDR3 spans 13 residues. CDR3 in DNA: TGTGCCAGCAGAAGACAGGGGGAAAACATTCAGTACTTC. It codes for CASRRQGENIQYF.

The chain uses TRBV29-1 and TRBJ2-3; perhaps TRBD2 as D (6 bases). V gave up 4 bases and J gave up 0 bases, with 11 bases separating them. This CDR3 is built from 14 residues. Germline CDR1 reads SQVTM; CDR2 reads ANQGSEA. The CDR3 reads CSVAGSSSTDTQYF. DNA of the CDR3: TGCAGCGTTGCCGGGAGTTCTAGCACAGATACGCAGTATTTT.

This rearrangement joins TRBV6-4 to TRBJ2-1; the D gene is possibly TRBD1 (6 bases). Trimming took 5 bases from V and 4 from J, leaving 15 bases between them. CDR1 and CDR2 from the germline V gene are MRHNA and SNTAGT. The CDR3 length is 15 residues. CDR3 region: CASSQTGFDYNEQFF. The CDR3 coding sequence is TGTGCCAGCAGTCAGACAGGATTTGATTACAATGAGCAGTTCTTC.

This chain links TRBV9 with TRBJ2-5; D perhaps matches TRBD2 (5 bases). This CDR3 contains 16 residues. Germline loops: CDR1 SGDLS, CDR2 YYNGEE. Between the trimmed V and J ends, which lost 4 bases and 5 bases, there was a span of 21 bases. The CDR3: CASSPLLAGTSETQYF. The CDR3, as DNA: TGTGCCAGCAGCCCCCTCTTGGCGGGTACCTCGGAGACCCAGTACTTC.

This sequence joins TRBV30 and TRBJ2-7; D possibly corresponds to TRBD2 (5 bases). The germline CDR1 and CDR2 sequences are GTSNPN and SVGIG (reference sequence). The V gene lost 1 base and the J gene lost 1 base, with 17 bases spanning the gap. The CDR3 is 16 residues long. Here the CDR3 reads CAWSDLEPGVSYEQYF. CDR3 coding DNA: TGTGCCTGGAGTGATTTGGAACCCGGGGTGTCCTACGAGCAGTACTTC.

V gene TRBV9 combines with J gene TRBJ2-1; D perhaps matches TRBD2 (7 bases). The CDR3 consists of 17 residues. CDR1 SGDLS and CDR2 YYNGEE come from the germline V gene. V gave up 5 bases and J gave up 2 bases, with 20 bases separating them. The CDR3 spells CASRERGGAQAYNEQFF. In nucleotides, the CDR3 is TGTGCCAGCAGGGAAAGAGGGGGGGCCCAGGCCTACAATGAGCAGTTCTTC.

The chain couples TRBV5-8 to TRBJ2-7; 10 nucleotides match TRBD1. The germline V gene has CDR1 SGHTS and CDR2 YDEGEE. V dropped 4 bases and J dropped 2; count of bases not matched to a gene: 6. This CDR3 spans 15 amino acids. The CDR3 DNA follows: TGTGCCAGCAGCCGAAGGGGACAGGGGACCTACGAGCAGTACTTC. Residues: CASSRRGQGTYEQYF.

This clone came up once. The rearrangement links TRBV5-1 to TRBJ2-7; 10 bases are a match to TRBD2. This CDR3 has 17 residues. CDR1 and CDR2 from the germline V gene are SGHRS and YFSETQ. V lost 0 bases to trimming and J lost 0 bases; unmatched junction nucleotides: 6. CDR3 in DNA: TGCGCCAGCAGCTTGGTTACTAGCGGGACGTACTCCTACGAGCAGTACTTC. Its translation: CASSLVTSGTYSYEQYF.

This chain links TRBV6-4 with TRBJ2-7; 9 bases agree with TRBD1. The CDR3 extends over 16 amino acids. Germline assignment: CDR1 MRHNA and CDR2 SNTAGT. V shed 1 base, J shed 9 bases, and the junction held 13 bases outside the gene matches. The CDR3 DNA is TGTGCCAGCAGTGACTTAGGAGGGACAGGGATCGATGGGCAGTACTTC. Its translation: CASSDLGGTGIDGQYF.

This clone was detected a few times. The V and J genes are TRBV25-1 and TRBJ2-3; the D is unclear. The V gene's germline CDR1 is MGHDK and CDR2 SYGVNS. The CDR3 sequence is 16 residues long. Trimming took 4 bases from V and 0 from J, leaving 14 bases between them. CDR3 amino acids: CASSAPVHLSTDTQYF. The CDR3 DNA reads TGTGCCAGCAGTGCCCCGGTGCACCTAAGCACAGATACGCAGTATTTT.

The CDR3 nucleotides read TGTGCCAGCAGTTACTCGGAACTAGGCACCGGGGAGCTGTTTTTT. Its protein product is CASSYSELGTGELFF. The rearrangement joins TRBV6-5 to TRBJ2-2; a possible D gene is TRBD2 (5 bases). Looked up from germline, CDR1 is MNHEY and CDR2 is SVGAGI. Trimming stripped 0 bases from V and 4 bases from J, with 9 bases between. The CDR3 has 15 amino acids.

The rearrangement joins TRBV6-5 to TRBJ2-3; no clear D. The CDR3 covers 13 residues. Trimming took 5 bases from V and 5 from J, leaving 11 bases between them. From germline, CDR1 is MNHEY and CDR2 SVGAGI. CDR3 DNA: TGTGCCAGCAGTGAAACGACGGGAGATACGCAGTATTTT. Encoded protein: CASSETTGDTQYF.

The chain links TRBV7-2 to TRBJ2-1; TRBD2 matches 10 bases. Germline V gene data show CDR1 as SGHTA and CDR2 as FQGNSA. V was clipped by 4 bases and J by 6 bases; unmatched bases: 6. This CDR3 comprises 15 residues. DNA for the CDR3: TGTGCCAGCAGCTCTAGCGGGAGAGTCGTCAATGAGCAGTTCTTC. It translates to CASSSSGRVVNEQFF.

The chain employs TRBV5-1 and TRBJ1-1; TRBD1 aligns across 9 bases. CDR1 is SGHRS, CDR2 YFSETQ, per germline. V shed 4 bases, J shed 1 base, and the junction held 5 bases outside the gene matches. This CDR3 region has 15 residues. The CDR3 reads CASSPGQGKNTEAFF. In DNA, the CDR3 is TGCGCCAGCAGCCCCGGACAGGGGAAGAACACTGAAGCTTTCTTT.

This chain links TRBV19 with TRBJ2-1, with TRBD2 matching 9 bases. Per germline, CDR1 LNHDA and CDR2 SQIVND (reference sequence). The CDR3 consists of 14 residues. The V gene end was trimmed by 5 bases and the J gene end by 9 bases; junction bases not matched to a gene: 8. The CDR3 region has the DNA TGTGCCAGTAGTGGAGTAGCGGGAGTAGGTGAGCAGTTCTTC. Encoded protein: CASSGVAGVGEQFF.

Only one count was recorded for this clone. The chain employs TRBV5-4 and TRBJ1-5; D might be TRBD1 (5 bases). In germline, CDR1 is SGHNT, CDR2 YYREEE (reference sequence). Trimming stripped 2 bases from V and 0 bases from J, with 21 bases between. The CDR3 length is 19 residues. The CDR3 region has the DNA TGTGCCAGCAGCTTCCGACCGGGACGGGGGTCCTATAGCAATCAGCCCCAGCATTTT. Encoded protein: CASSFRPGRGSYSNQPQHF.

The table lists this clone with a few counts. The chain employs TRBV5-1 and TRBJ2-1; D is uncertain. Germline V CDR1 and CDR2: SGHRS, YFSETQ. CDR3 length: 14 amino acids. Trimming took 0 bases from V and 8 from J, leaving 12 bases between them. The CDR3: CASSLEAEYDEQFF. CDR3 nucleotide sequence: TGCGCCAGCAGCTTGGAAGCCGAGTACGATGAGCAGTTCTTC.

The gene calls are TRBV25-1 and TRBJ2-7; TRBD2 aligns across 9 bases. This CDR3 region has 18 residues. Trimming took 1 base from V and 5 from J; bases not matched to a gene: 15. Germline loops: CDR1 MGHDK, CDR2 SYGVNS. The CDR3 loop reads CASSEWAGRAGGLDEQYF. CDR3 coding DNA: TGTGCCAGCAGTGAATGGGCGGGGAGGGCGGGAGGGCTCGACGAGCAGTACTTC.

V is TRBV7-2 and J is TRBJ2-2; TRBD1 agrees at 8 bases. The CDR3 has 15 amino acids. CDR1 is SGHTA and CDR2 is FQGNSA in the germline V gene. Losses at the gene ends were 4 bases for V and 2 bases for J; bases not matched to a gene: 3. CDR3 amino acids: CASSWDRINTGELFF. The DNA for the CDR3 is TGTGCCAGCAGCTGGGACAGGATTAACACCGGGGAGCTGTTTTTT.

The J gene is TRBJ1-5, the V gene TRBV5-5; 12 nucleotides agree with TRBD1. The CDR3 contains 17 residues. Germline V gene sequence: CDR1 SGHKS, CDR2 YYEKEE (reference sequence). Trimming at V came to 2 bases and at J to 8 bases, leaving 11 bases not matched to a gene. The CDR3 DNA sequence: TGTGCCAGCAGCTTTTCCCCGTCGGGACAGGGGGCAAAGCCCCAGCATTTT. This encodes CASSFSPSGQGAKPQHF. Together with reference TRBV5-5 and TRBJ1-5, the CDR3 gives the full variable domain: DAGVTQSPTHLIKTRGQQVTLRCSPISGHKSVSWYQQVLGQGPQFIFQYYEKEERGRGNFPDRFSARQFPNYSSELNVNALLLGDSALYLCASSFSPSGQGAKPQHFGDGTRLSIL.

This chain joins TRBV19 and TRBJ2-7, with TRBD1 matching 8 bases. This CDR3 comprises 14 residues. Trimming cost V 3 bases and J 6 bases; bases outside gene matches: 7. The V gene's germline CDR1 is LNHDA and CDR2 SQIVND (reference sequence). The CDR3: CASSIGQGYGEQYF. CDR3 DNA sequence: TGTGCCAGTAGTATCGGACAGGGCTACGGCGAGCAGTACTTC.